The next 16 T cell receptor beta chains were all read from a single sample in a study of blood T cells in healthy people across ages. With a J-beta primer mix and a sample-barcoded 5' primer, a second PCR ran about 7 to 12 cycles. TCRdb reprocessed the 5' RACE reads with MiXCR, giving one entry per CDR3 protein. The repertoire has 850,000 to 1,000,000 distinct CDR3 sequences, roughly 52% of them found once; the top ten carry roughly 13%. Sequences were obtained from blood. Receptor source: a man younger than 45 in good health.

The chain recombines TRBV20-1 with TRBJ2-3, with a weak D call TRBD1 (6 bases). Deletions cut 6 bases from V and 0 bases from J, with 16 bases between. The CDR3 length is 15 residues. Germline CDR1 and CDR2: DFQATT and SNEGSKA (reference sequence). CDR3 sequence reads: CSAPTGPPSTDTQYF. The CDR3 DNA reads as TGCAGTGCGCCGACAGGACCTCCTAGCACAGATACGCAGTATTTT.

Details on this clonotype: This may be a read error, as it is one base from a much larger clone. The chain couples TRBV20-1 to TRBJ2-3; D is possibly TRBD2 (7 bases). Looked up from germline, CDR1 is DFQATT and CDR2 is SNEGSKA (reference sequence). The CDR3 totals 15 residues. V dropped 6 bases and J dropped 5 bases, with 21 bases sitting between them. CDR3 loop: CSARGIGGAGDTQYF. The CDR3 nucleotides are TGCAGTGCACGAGGCATTGGGGGGGCGGGAGATACGCAGTATTTT.

This clonotype was observed a few times. V usage is TRBV20-1 and J usage is TRBJ2-4, with D tentatively TRBD1 or TRBD2 (7 bases each). Trimming cost V 7 bases and J 1 base, with 17 bases left between them. The CDR3 is 15 residues long. Germline assignment: CDR1 DFQATT and CDR2 SNEGSKA (reference sequence). CDR3 residues: CSVEGGGAAKNIQYF. The CDR3 DNA is TGCAGTGTAGAGGGAGGGGGCGCCGCCAAAAACATTCAGTACTTC.

The V call is TRBV4-1, the J call TRBJ2-7, with TRBD1 identical over 12 bases. Germline trimming cut 3 bases from V and 5 bases from J; bases unmatched to any gene: 8. Germline lookup yields CDR1 MGHRA and CDR2 YSYEKL. The CDR3 extends over 16 amino acids. Written as DNA, the CDR3 is TGCGCCAGCAGCCACCGCCTGGGACAGGGGGCGAACGAGCAGTACTTC. Amino acid sequence: CASSHRLGQGANEQYF.

The CDR3: CASSLSSTPNYGYTF. CDR3 in DNA: TGTGCCAGCAGTTTATCAAGCACACCTAACTATGGCTACACCTTC. This rearrangement joins TRBV27 to TRBJ1-2; D call uncertain. The V end lost 0 bases, the J end lost 0 bases, and 8 bases lay between the germline ends. Germline V gives CDR1 MNHEY, CDR2 SMNVEV (reference sequence). This CDR3 has 15 amino acids.

V gene TRBV2 combines with J gene TRBJ1-4; 8 bases align to TRBD1. The CDR3 extends over 15 amino acids. J was trimmed by 5 bases and V by 1 base; bases with no gene match: 3. Germline assignment: CDR1 SNHLY and CDR2 FYNNEI. The CDR3 is CASSEGRDRNEKLFF. DNA of the CDR3: TGTGCCAGCAGTGAAGGACGGGACAGGAATGAAAAACTGTTTTTT.

This clonotype was observed a handful of times. The V gene is TRBV6-2 or TRBV6-3, the J gene TRBJ1-5, with 11 nucleotides matching TRBD1. V lost 4 bases, J lost 1 base, and 9 bases stayed unmatched. The CDR3 sequence is 18 residues long. Germline CDR1 is MNHEY and CDR2 is SVGEGT. CDR3 residues: CASSSSGTGGMSNQPQHF. The DNA of the CDR3 is TGTGCCAGCAGTTCTTCCGGGACAGGGGGTATGAGCAATCAGCCCCAGCATTTT.

This chain connects TRBV15 to TRBJ2-4; the match to TRBD1 covers 8 bases. The DNA end is a closer match to TRBJ2-5, so the J assignment may be wrong. The CDR3 length is 15 residues. Germline CDR1 LNHNV, CDR2 YYDKDF (reference sequence). The CDR3 bases are TGTGCCACCAGCAGAGGACAGGGGAGGAGAGAGACCCAGTACTTC. Translation gives CATSRGQGRRETQYF.

The V call is TRBV7-2, the J call TRBJ2-1; 7 bases are a match to TRBD2. Germline CDR1 reads SGHTA; CDR2 reads FQGNSA. The J segment lost 9 bases and the V segment lost 6 bases, leaving 11 bases of the junction unmatched. This CDR3 region has 14 residues. Here the CDR3 reads CASRQIGAGIEQFF. As DNA, the CDR3 is TGTGCCAGCAGACAAATAGGAGCGGGAATTGAGCAGTTCTTC.

This sequence joins TRBV6-2 or TRBV6-3 and TRBJ2-5; D may correspond to TRBD1 or TRBD2 (5 bases each). This CDR3 contains 11 residues. The germline V gene encodes CDR1 MNHEY and CDR2 SVGEGT. V shed 8 bases and J shed 1 base, with 5 bases lying between them. The CDR3 DNA is TGTGCCAGCGGGGGCCAAGAGACCCAGTACTTC. It specifies CASGGQETQYF.

This clonotype was counted many times. The V gene is TRBV28, the J gene TRBJ2-7, with D unresolved. Trimming took off 6 bases at V and 3 bases at J, with 9 bases between the two ends. Germline V gene sequence: CDR1 MDHEN, CDR2 SYDVKM. The CDR3 length is 12 residues. The CDR3 is CASRDTLYEQYF. The CDR3 nucleotides are TGTGCCAGCAGGGATACCCTCTACGAGCAGTACTTC.

The CDR3 DNA reads as TGTGCCAGCAGCCACGGGAACACAGGGCAAGAGACCCAGTACTTC. Protein sequence: CASSHGNTGQETQYF. The V and J genes are TRBV4-2 and TRBJ2-5, with TRBD1 as a possible D gene (6 bases). CDR1 is LGHNA and CDR2 is YNFKEQ in the germline V gene. V was cut by 3 bases and J by 2 bases, with 13 bases left in between. The CDR3 loop spans 15 amino acids.

This clonotype was observed a handful of times. This sequence joins TRBV7-9 and TRBJ2-3, with D possibly being TRBD2 (6 bases). The V end was cut by 5 bases, the J end by 0 bases, with 12 bases between. Germline lookup yields CDR1 SEHNR and CDR2 FQNEAQ (reference sequence). This CDR3 has 15 residues. In nucleotides, the CDR3 is TGTGCCAGCAGCAGGCCAGGGACTAGCACAGATACGCAGTATTTT. It codes for CASSRPGTSTDTQYF.

The chain recombines TRBV9 with TRBJ2-3; TRBD2 matches 8 bases. CDR3 length: 17 residues. The germline gives CDR1 SGDLS, CDR2 YYNGEE. V lost 4 bases and J lost 2; bases outside the gene matches: 12. CDR3 nucleotides: TGTGCCAGCAGCCCATATGCTAGCGGGCAATACACAGATACGCAGTATTTT. Amino acids: CASSPYASGQYTDTQYF.

The sample holds a few counts of this clonotype. This chain connects TRBV20-1 to TRBJ2-7; D is undetermined. The V end was cut by 3 bases, the J end by 4 bases, with 13 bases between. The CDR3 covers 13 residues. CDR1 and CDR2 (germline): DFQATT, SNEGSKA (reference sequence). The CDR3 sequence is CSARGLELYEQYF. CDR3 coding DNA: TGCAGTGCTAGGGGCCTAGAACTGTACGAGCAGTACTTC.

There are a few counts of this clonotype. This rearrangement joins TRBV11-1 to TRBJ2-1; D perhaps matches TRBD2 (5 bases). The CDR3 runs to 13 residues. Deletions cut 3 bases from V and 10 bases from J, with 13 bases between. Germline V gene data show CDR1 as SGHAT and CDR2 as FQDESV (reference sequence). CDR3 sequence: CASSLRGGSEQFF. The CDR3 nucleotides read TGTGCCAGCAGCTTGCGAGGCGGGTCGGAGCAGTTCTTC.